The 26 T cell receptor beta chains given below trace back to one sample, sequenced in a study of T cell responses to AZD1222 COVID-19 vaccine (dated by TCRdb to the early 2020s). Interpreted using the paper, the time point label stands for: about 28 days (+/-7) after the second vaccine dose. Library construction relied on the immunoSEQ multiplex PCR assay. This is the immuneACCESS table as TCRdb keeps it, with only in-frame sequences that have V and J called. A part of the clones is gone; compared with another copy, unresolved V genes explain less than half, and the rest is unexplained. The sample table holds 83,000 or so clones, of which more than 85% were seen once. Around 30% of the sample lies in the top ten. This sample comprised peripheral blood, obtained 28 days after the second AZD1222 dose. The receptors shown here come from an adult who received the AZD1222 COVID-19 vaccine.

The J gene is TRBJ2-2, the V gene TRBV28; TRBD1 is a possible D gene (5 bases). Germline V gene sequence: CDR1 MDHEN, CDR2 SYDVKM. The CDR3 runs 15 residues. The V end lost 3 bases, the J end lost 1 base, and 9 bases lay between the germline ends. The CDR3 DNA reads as TGTGCCAGCAGTTTCCTGACAGAGAACACCGGGGAGCTGTTTTTT. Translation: CASSFLTENTGELFF. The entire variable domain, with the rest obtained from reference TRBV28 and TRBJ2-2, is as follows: DVKVTQSSRYLVKRTGEKVFLECVQDMDHENMFWYRQDPGLGLRLIYFSYDVKMKEKGDIPEGYSVSREKKERFSLILESASTNQTSMYLCASSFLTENTGELFFGEGSRLTVL.

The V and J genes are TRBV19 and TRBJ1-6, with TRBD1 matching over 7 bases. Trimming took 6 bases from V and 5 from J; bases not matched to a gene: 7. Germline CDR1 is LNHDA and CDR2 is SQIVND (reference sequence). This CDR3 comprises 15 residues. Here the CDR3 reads CASRSGQINNSPLHF. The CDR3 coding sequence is TGTGCCAGTAGGTCGGGACAGATCAATAATTCACCCCTCCACTTT.

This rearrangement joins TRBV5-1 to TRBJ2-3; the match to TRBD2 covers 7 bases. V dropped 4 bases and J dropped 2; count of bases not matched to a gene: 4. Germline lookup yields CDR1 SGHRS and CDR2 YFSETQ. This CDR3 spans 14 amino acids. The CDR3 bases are TGCGCCAGCAGCCCCGGGACTAACACAGATACGCAGTATTTT. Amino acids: CASSPGTNTDTQYF.

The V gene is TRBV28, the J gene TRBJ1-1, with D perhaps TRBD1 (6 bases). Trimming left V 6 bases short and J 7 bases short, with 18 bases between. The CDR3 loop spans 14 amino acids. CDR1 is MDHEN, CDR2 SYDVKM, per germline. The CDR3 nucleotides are TGTGCCAGCAGCTTCCGGTCGGACAGCTTTGAAGCTTTCTTT. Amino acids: CASSFRSDSFEAFF.

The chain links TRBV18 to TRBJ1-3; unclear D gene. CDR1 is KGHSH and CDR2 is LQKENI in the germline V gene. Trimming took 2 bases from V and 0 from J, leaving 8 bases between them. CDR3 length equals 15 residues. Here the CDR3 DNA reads TGTGCCAGCTCACCAAGGGAGTCCTCTGGAAACACCATATATTTT. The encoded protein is CASSPRESSGNTIYF.

The CDR3 reads CASSQTTGGKNTEAFF. The CDR3 DNA sequence: TGTGCCAGCAGCCAGACGACAGGGGGGAAGAACACTGAAGCTTTCTTT. J is TRBJ1-1 and V is TRBV7-9; 9 nucleotides align to TRBD1. The CDR3 contains 16 residues. The germline CDR1 and CDR2 sequences are SEHNR and FQNEAQ (reference sequence). Trimming at V came to 5 bases and at J to 1 base, leaving 8 bases not matched to a gene.

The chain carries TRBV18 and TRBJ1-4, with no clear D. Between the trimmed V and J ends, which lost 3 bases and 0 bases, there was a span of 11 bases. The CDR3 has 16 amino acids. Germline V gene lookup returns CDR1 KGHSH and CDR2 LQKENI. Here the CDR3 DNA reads TGTGCCAGCTCACCCCCCGAGGGATCAACTAATGAAAAACTGTTTTTT. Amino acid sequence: CASSPPEGSTNEKLFF.

CDR3 DNA: TGTGCCAGCAGCCAATTACTAGGAGGCAACACCGGGGAGCTGTTTTTT. Its translation is CASSQLLGGNTGELFF. The V gene is TRBV3-1 (or the pseudogene TRBV3-2), the J gene TRBJ2-2; possibly TRBD2 for D (5 bases). Germline V lookup: CDR1 LGHDT, CDR2 YNNKEL (reference sequence). The V and J ends lost 2 bases and 2 bases respectively, with 12 bases between them. CDR3 size: 16 residues.

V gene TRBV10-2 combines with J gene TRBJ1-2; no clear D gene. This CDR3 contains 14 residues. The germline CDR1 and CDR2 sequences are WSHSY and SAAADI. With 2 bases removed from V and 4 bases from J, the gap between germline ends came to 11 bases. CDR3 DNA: TGCGCCAGCAGTGAGGGTAGTTTGGCCTATGGCTACACCTTC. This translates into CASSEGSLAYGYTF.

CDR3 amino acids: CASSDRPGLAGGPGYNEQFF. CDR3 sequence (DNA): TGCGCCAGCAGTGACCGGCCGGGACTAGCGGGAGGGCCCGGCTACAATGAGCAGTTCTTC. This chain links TRBV10-1 with TRBJ2-1; 16 bases map to TRBD2. CDR1 is WNHNN, CDR2 SYGVQD, per germline (reference sequence). The CDR3 sequence is 20 residues long. V was pared by 3 bases and J by 3 bases, with 11 bases of the junction left unmatched.

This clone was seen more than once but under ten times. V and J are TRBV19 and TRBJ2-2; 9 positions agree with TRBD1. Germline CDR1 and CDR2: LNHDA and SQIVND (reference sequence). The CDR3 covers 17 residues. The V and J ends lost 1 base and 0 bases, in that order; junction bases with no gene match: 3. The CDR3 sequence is CASSIAGTGTNTGELFF. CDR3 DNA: TGTGCCAGTAGTATAGCTGGGACAGGGACGAACACCGGGGAGCTGTTTTTT.

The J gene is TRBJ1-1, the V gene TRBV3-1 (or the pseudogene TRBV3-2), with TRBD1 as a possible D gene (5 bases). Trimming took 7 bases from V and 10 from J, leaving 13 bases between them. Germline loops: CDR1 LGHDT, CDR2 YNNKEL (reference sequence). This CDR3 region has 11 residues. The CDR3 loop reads CASTAAGLAFF. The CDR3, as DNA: TGTGCCAGCACCGCCGCGGGGCTAGCTTTCTTT.

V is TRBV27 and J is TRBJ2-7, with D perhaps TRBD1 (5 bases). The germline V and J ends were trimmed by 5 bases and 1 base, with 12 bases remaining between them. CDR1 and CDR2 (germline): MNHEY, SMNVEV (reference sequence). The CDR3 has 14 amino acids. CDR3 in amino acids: CASSDSRLSYEQYF. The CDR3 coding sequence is TGTGCCAGCAGTGACAGTAGGTTATCCTACGAGCAGTACTTC.

The DNA of the CDR3 is TGTGCCAGCAGTTTATTGGGGGGAGGGTATAGCAATCAGCCCCAGCATTTT. Amino acids: CASSLLGGGYSNQPQHF. The chain links TRBV27 to TRBJ1-5, with D possibly being TRBD1 (5 bases). Trimming took off 1 base at V and 0 bases at J, with 13 bases between the two ends. Germline V lookup: CDR1 MNHEY, CDR2 SMNVEV (reference sequence). The CDR3 spans 17 residues.

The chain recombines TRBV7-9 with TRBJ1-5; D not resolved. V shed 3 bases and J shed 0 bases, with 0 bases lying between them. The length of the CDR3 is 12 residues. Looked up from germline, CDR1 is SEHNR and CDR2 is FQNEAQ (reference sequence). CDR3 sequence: CASSFSNQPQHF. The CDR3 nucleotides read TGTGCCAGCAGCTTTAGCAATCAGCCCCAGCATTTT.

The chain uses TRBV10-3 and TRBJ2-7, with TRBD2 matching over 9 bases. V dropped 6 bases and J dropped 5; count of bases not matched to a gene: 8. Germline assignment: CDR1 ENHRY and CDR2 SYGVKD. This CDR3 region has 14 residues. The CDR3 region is CAIRDSGRGDEQYF. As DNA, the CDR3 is TGTGCCATCAGAGATAGCGGGAGAGGGGACGAGCAGTACTTC.

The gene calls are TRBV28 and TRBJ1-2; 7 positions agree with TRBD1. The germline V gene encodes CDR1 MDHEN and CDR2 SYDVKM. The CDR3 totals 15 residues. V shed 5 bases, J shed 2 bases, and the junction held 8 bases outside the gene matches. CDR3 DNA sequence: TGTGCCAGCAGTCATACCGACAGGGCAAACTATGGCTACACCTTC. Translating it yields CASSHTDRANYGYTF.

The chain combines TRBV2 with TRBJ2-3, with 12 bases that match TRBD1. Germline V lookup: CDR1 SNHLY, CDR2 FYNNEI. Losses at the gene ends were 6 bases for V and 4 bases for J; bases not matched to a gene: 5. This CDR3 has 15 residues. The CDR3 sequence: CASRPGQGASDTQYF. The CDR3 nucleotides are TGTGCCAGCAGGCCGGGACAGGGGGCCTCAGATACGCAGTATTTT.

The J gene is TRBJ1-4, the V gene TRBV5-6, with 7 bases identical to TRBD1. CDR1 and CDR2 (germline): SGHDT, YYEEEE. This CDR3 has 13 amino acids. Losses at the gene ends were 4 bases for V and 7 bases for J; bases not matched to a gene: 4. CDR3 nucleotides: TGTGCCAGCAGCCCGGGGACAGTTGAAAAACTGTTTTTT. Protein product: CASSPGTVEKLFF.

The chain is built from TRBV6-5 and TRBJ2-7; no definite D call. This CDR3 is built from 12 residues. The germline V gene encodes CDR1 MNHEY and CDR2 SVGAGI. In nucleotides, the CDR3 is TGTGCAGAAGGATTGCAGGACGGCGAGCAGTACTTC. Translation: CAEGLQDGEQYF.

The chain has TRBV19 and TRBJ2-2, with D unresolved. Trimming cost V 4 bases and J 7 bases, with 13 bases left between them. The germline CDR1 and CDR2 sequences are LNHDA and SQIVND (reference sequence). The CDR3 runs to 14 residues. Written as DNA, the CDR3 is TGTGCCAGTAGTAACCCCCGGATGGTCGGGGAGCTGTTTTTT. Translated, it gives CASSNPRMVGELFF.

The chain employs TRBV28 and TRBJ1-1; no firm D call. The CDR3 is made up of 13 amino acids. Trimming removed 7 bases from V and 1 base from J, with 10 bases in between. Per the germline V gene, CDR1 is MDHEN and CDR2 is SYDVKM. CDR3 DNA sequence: TGTGCCAGCACTTGGCAGACGAACACTGAAGCTTTCTTT. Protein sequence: CASTWQTNTEAFF.

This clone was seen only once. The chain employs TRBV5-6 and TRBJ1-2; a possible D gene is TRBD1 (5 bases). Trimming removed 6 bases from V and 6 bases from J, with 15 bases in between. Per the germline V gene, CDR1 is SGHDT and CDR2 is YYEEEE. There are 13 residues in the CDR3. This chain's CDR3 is CASTPGGTHGYTF. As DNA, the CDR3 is TGTGCCAGCACTCCCGGGGGGACCCATGGCTACACCTTC.

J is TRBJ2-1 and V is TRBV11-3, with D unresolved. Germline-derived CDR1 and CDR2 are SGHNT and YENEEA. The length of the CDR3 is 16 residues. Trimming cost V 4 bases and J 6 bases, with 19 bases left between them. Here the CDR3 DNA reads TGTGCCAGCAGCTCAATAGAACCCGGACGGACCAATGAGCAGTTCTTC. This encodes CASSSIEPGRTNEQFF.

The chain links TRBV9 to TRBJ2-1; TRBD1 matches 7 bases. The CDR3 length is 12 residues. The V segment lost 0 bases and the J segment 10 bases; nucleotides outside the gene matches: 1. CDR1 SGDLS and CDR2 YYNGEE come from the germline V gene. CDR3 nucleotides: TGTGCCAGCAGCGTAGAGGGGGCAGAGCAGTTCTTC. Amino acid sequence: CASSVEGAEQFF.

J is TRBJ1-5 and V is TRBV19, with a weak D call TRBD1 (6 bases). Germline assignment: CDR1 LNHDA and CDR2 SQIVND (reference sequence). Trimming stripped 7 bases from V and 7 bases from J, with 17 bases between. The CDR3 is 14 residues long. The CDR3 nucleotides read TGTGCCAGTACCCCTTGGGGGGCAGGACAGCCCCAGCATTTT. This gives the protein CASTPWGAGQPQHF.